This T cell receptor (beta chain) was observed in a study of a mutant IDH1 vaccine in newly diagnosed glioma. Assay: immunoSEQ multiplex PCR; the TCRdb copy retains only in-frame clones and omits some. Of about 88,000 clones in the sample, approximately 80% were seen once. The sample's time point: baseline, week 1 (first vaccination visit). The treatment here: pre-vaccination baseline after standard-of-care therapy. Sequencing was performed on PBMCs, taken from a glioma patient treated with radiotherapy, temozolomide or both. The receptor was isolated from a man aged 40-50 years with glioma. Some clones in this sample may be carry-over from other donors' samples.

The CDR3 here is CASSVGQLSGNTIYF. The CDR3 DNA reads as TGTGCCAGCAGCGTAGGACAGCTCTCTGGAAACACCATATATTTT. The chain employs TRBV9 and TRBJ1-3; perhaps TRBD1 as D (5 bases). Trimming cost V 0 bases and J 0 bases, with 7 bases left between them. CDR1 is SGDLS and CDR2 is YYNGEE in the germline V gene. This CDR3 comprises 15 residues.